This is a list of T cell receptor beta chains from one sample in a study of shared clonotypes between healthy human individuals. Sequenced by immunoSEQ multiplex PCR; TCRdb stores in-frame clones only, minus some. The repertoire holds approximately 720,000 clones, with around 72% as singletons. The source material was memory CD4+ T cells sorted from blood. These receptors came from a woman aged 30 to 39 in good health. Both conserved end residues are part of each CDR3. Each record gives: D gene, clone size, V gene, J gene, CDR3 protein, CDR3 DNA. D genes are given only for firm matches. Some rows mark clone size as missing; the rest say once, few, many or name a class of expanded clone.

TRBD2,NA,TRBV9,TRBJ2-1,CASSARPGTINEQFF,TGTGCCAGCAGCGCACGACCCGGGACTATCAATGAGCAGTTCTTC
NA,NA,TRBV19,TRBJ2-7,CASSRTYPVLYEQYF,TGTGCCAGTAGTCGGACGTACCCAGTACTCTACGAGCAGTACTTC
NA,NA,TRBV4-1,TRBJ1-1,CASSRRGNRTQAFF,TGCGCCAGCAGCCGCCGAGGGAACAGGACCCAAGCTTTCTTT
NA,NA,TRBV4-2,TRBJ1-4,CASSQSLRNEKLFF,TGTGCCAGCAGCCAATCGCTTAGGAATGAAAAACTGTTTTTT
TRBD1,NA,TRBV6-5,TRBJ1-1,CASKEQGASFEAFF,TGTGCCAGCAAGGAACAGGGGGCGAGTTTTGAAGCTTTCTTT
NA,NA,TRBV10-3,TRBJ2-7,CAISESSVGEQYF,TGTGCCATCAGTGAGTCGAGCGTGGGCGAGCAGTACTTC
TRBD1,few,TRBV6-5,TRBJ2-7,CASTPGTGGTYEQYF,TGTGCCAGCACTCCCGGGACAGGGGGTACCTACGAGCAGTACTTC
TRBD2,NA,TRBV6-5,TRBJ2-7,CASSNPGTMYYEQYF,TGTGCCAGCAGTAACCCCGGGACTATGTACTACGAGCAGTACTTC
NA,NA,TRBV18,TRBJ1-1,CASSPGRAPATEAFF,TGTGCCAGCTCACCTGGGAGGGCCCCGGCCACTGAAGCTTTCTTT
TRBD2,NA,TRBV5-1,TRBJ2-5,CASSFRLASQETQYF,TGCGCCAGCAGTTTCCGACTAGCATCCCAAGAGACCCAGTACTTC
TRBD2,NA,TRBV30,TRBJ2-1,CAWSLAASGAKQFF,TGTGCCTGGAGTCTGGCGGCTAGCGGGGCAAAGCAGTTCTTC
TRBD1,NA,TRBV6-5,TRBJ1-1,CASSPPTGRNTEAFF,TGTGCCAGCAGTCCCCCGACAGGGCGGAACACTGAAGCTTTCTTT
NA,NA,TRBV28,TRBJ1-1,CASSWGRGTEAFF,TGTGCCAGCAGTTGGGGCCGGGGGACTGAAGCTTTCTTT
TRBD1,NA,TRBV19,TRBJ1-1,CASSMKDRGTEAFF,TGTGCCAGTAGTATGAAGGACAGGGGAACTGAAGCTTTCTTT
NA,NA,TRBV4-1,TRBJ2-5,CASSQAVSITGETQYF,TGCGCCAGCAGCCAAGCAGTATCAATCACTGGGGAGACCCAGTACTTC
NA,NA,TRBV18,TRBJ1-5,CASSPSRRVGQPQHF,TGTGCCAGCTCACCCTCACGCAGGGTCGGTCAGCCCCAGCATTTT